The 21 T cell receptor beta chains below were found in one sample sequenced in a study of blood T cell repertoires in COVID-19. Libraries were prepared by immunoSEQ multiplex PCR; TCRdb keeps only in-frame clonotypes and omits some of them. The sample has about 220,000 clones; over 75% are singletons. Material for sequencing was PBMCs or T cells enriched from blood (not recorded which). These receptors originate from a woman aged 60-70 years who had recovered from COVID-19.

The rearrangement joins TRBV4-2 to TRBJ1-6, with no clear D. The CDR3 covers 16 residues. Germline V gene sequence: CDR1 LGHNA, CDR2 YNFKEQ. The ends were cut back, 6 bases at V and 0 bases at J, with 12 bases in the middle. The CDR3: CASRSGRSSYNSPLHF. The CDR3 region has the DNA TGTGCCAGCAGGAGCGGCAGGAGCTCCTATAATTCACCCCTCCACTTT.

CDR3 protein: CASSFDGRGNEQFF. In DNA, the CDR3 is TGTGCCAGCAGCTTCGACGGGAGAGGCAATGAGCAGTTCTTC. The rearrangement uses TRBV5-5 and TRBJ2-1; tentatively, D is TRBD2 (6 bases). V gave up 2 bases and J gave up 6 bases, with 12 bases separating them. The CDR3 sequence is 14 residues long. From germline, CDR1 is SGHKS and CDR2 YYEKEE (reference sequence).

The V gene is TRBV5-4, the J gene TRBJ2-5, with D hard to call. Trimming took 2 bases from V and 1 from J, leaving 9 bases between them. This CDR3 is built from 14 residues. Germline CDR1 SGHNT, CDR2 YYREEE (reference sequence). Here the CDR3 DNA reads TGTGCCAGCAGCTTACGCGGATCCCAAGAGACCCAGTACTTC. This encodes CASSLRGSQETQYF.

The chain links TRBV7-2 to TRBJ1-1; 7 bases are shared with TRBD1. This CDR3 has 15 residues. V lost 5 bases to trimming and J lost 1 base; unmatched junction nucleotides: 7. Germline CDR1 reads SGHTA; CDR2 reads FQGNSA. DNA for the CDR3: TGTGCCAGCAGCCCTACCACAGGGGAGAACACTGAAGCTTTCTTT. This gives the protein CASSPTTGENTEAFF.

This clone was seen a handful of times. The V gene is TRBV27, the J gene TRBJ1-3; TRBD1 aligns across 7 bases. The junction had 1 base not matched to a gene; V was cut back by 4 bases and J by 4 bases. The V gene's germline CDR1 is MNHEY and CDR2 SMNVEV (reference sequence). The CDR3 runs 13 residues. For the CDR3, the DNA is TGTGCCAGCAGTTCAGGGGGAGGAAACACCATATATTTT. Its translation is CASSSGGGNTIYF.

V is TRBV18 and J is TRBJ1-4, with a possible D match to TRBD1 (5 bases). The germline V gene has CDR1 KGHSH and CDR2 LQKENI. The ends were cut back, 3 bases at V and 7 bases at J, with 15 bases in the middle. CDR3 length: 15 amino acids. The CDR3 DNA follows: TGTGCCAGCTCACCGTTTATTGAAAGGGGTGAAAAACTGTTTTTT. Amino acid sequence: CASSPFIERGEKLFF.

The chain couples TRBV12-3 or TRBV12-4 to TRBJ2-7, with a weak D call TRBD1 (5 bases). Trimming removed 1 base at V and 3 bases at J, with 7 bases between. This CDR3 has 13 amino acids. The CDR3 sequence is CASSLGRDYEQYF. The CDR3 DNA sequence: TGTGCCAGCAGTTTAGGCAGGGACTACGAGCAGTACTTC.

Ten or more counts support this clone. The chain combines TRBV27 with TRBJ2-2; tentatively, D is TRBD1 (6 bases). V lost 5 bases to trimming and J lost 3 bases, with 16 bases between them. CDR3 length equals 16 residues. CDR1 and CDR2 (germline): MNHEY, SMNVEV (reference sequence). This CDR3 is CASSTDRWSYTGELFF. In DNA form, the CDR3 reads TGTGCCAGCAGTACCGACAGGTGGTCTTACACCGGGGAGCTGTTTTTT.

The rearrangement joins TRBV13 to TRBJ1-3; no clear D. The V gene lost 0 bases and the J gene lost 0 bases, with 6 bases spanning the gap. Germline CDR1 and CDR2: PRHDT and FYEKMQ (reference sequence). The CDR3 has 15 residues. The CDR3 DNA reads TGTGCCAGCAGCTTAGGACTTCTCTCTGGAAACACCATATATTTT. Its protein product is CASSLGLLSGNTIYF.

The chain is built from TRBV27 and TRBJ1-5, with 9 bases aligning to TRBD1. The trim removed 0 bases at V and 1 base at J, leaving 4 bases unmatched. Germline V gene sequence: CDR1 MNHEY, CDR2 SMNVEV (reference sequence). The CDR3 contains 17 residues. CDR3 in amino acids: CASSLSTGQGSNQPQHF. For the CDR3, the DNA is TGTGCCAGCAGTTTATCGACGGGACAGGGAAGCAATCAGCCCCAGCATTTT.

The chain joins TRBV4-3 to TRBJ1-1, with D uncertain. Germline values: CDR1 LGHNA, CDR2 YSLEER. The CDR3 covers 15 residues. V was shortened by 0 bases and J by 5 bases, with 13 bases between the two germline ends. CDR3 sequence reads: CASSQDPGGSTEAFF. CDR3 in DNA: TGCGCCAGCAGCCAAGACCCGGGAGGATCGACTGAAGCTTTCTTT.

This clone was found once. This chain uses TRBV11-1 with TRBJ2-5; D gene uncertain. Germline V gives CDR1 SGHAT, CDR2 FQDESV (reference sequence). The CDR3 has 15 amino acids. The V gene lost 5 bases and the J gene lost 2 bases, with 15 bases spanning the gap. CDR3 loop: CASSEKLWAQETQYF. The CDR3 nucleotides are TGTGCCAGCAGCGAAAAGCTTTGGGCTCAAGAGACCCAGTACTTC.

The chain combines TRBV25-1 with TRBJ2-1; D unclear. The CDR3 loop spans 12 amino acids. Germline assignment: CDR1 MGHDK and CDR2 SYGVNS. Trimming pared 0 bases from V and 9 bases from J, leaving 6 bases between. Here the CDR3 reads CASSEYASEQFF. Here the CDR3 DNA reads TGTGCCAGCAGTGAATATGCTAGTGAGCAGTTCTTC.

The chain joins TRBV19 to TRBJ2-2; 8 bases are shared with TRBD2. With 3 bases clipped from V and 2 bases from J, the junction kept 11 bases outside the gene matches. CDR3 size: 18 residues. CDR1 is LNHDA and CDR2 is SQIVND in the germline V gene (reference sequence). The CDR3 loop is CASSIGVGGGLNTGELFF. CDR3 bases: TGTGCCAGTAGTATTGGTGTCGGCGGGGGGTTAAACACCGGGGAGCTGTTTTTT. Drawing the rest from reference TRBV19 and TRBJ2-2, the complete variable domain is DGGITQSPKYLFRKEGQNVTLSCEQNLNHDAMYWYRQDPGQGLRLIYYSQIVNDFQKGDIAEGYSVSREKKESFPLTVTSAQKNPTAFYLCASSIGVGGGLNTGELFFGEGSRLTVL.

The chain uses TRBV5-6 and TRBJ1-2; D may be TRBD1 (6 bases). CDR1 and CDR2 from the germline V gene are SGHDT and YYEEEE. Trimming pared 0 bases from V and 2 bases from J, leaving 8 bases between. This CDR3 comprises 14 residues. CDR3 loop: CASSLDRANYGYTF. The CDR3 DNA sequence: TGTGCCAGCAGCTTGGACAGGGCGAACTATGGCTACACCTTC.

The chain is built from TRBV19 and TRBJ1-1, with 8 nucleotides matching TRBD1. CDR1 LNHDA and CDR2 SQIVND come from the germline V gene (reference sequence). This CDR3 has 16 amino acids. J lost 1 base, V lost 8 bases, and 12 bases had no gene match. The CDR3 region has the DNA TGTGCCAGTGGAGTAAGGGGCAGGGGGCGGAACACTGAAGCTTTCTTT. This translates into CASGVRGRGRNTEAFF.

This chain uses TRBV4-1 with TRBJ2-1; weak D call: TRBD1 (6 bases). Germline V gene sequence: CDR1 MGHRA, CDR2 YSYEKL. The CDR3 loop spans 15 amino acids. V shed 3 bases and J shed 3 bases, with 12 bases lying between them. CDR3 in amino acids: CASSQGAGDYNEQFF. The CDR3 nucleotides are TGCGCCAGCAGCCAGGGGGCCGGCGACTACAATGAGCAGTTCTTC.

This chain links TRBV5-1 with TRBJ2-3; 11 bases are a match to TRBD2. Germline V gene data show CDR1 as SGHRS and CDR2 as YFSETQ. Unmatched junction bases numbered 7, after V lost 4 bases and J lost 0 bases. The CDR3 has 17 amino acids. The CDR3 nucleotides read TGCGCCAGCAGCCATTTGACTAGCGGGGACAGCACAGATACGCAGTATTTT. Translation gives CASSHLTSGDSTDTQYF.

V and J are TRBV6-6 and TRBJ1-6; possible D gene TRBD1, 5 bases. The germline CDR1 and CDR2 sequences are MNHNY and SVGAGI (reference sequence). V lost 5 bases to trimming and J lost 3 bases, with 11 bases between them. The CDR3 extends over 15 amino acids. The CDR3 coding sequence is TGTGCCAGCAGTACCACGGGGGACTATAATTCACCCCTCCACTTT. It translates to CASSTTGDYNSPLHF.

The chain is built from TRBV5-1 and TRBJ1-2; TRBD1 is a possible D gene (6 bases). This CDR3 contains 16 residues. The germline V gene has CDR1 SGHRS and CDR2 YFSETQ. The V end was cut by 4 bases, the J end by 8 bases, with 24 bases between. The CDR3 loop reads CASSTGRPGGSKGYTF. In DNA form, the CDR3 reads TGCGCCAGCAGCACTGGCCGTCCGGGGGGCTCGAAGGGCTACACCTTC.

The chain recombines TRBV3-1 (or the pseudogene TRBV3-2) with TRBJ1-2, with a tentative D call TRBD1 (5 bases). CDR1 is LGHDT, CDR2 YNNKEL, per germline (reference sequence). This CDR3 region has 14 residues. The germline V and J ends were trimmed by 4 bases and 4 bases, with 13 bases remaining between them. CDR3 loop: CASSPGGEVYGYTF. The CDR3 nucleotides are TGTGCCAGCAGCCCGGGGGGGGAGGTCTATGGCTACACCTTC.